Below, 16 T cell receptor beta chains from the same sample are listed, as sequenced in a study of cytomegalovirus exposure and HLA in healthy donors. With 60 Vbeta and 13 Jbeta primers, the PCR was carried out. The table came from immunoSEQ multiplex PCR; TCRdb's copy has only in-frame clones and leaves some out. The specimen's table records roughly 150,000 clones. The specimen sequenced was PBMCs. The receptor set was obtained from a woman aged 45-60 years in good health and CMV-seronegative.

CDR3: CASLPGQSSYEQYF. The CDR3 nucleotides read TGTGCCAGCCTACCGGGACAGAGCTCCTACGAGCAGTACTTC. The V and J genes are TRBV25-1 and TRBJ2-7, with 7 bases fitting TRBD1. V lost 8 bases to trimming and J lost 0 bases; unmatched junction nucleotides: 7. Germline values: CDR1 MGHDK, CDR2 SYGVNS. The CDR3 is 14 amino acids.

V is TRBV27 and J is TRBJ2-5, with 14 bases fitting TRBD2. The CDR3 is 17 residues long. CDR1 and CDR2 (germline): MNHEY, SMNVEV (reference sequence). The V and J ends lost 5 bases and 2 bases, in that order; junction bases with no gene match: 7. CDR3 amino acids: CASSQGLAGGEQETQYF. The CDR3 DNA reads TGTGCCAGCAGTCAAGGACTAGCGGGGGGCGAACAAGAGACCCAGTACTTC.

The chain employs TRBV7-9 and TRBJ1-5; 7 nucleotides match TRBD1. Germline lookup yields CDR1 SEHNR and CDR2 FQNEAQ (reference sequence). The length of the CDR3 is 14 residues. Trimming at V came to 7 bases and at J to 4 bases, leaving 7 bases not matched to a gene. CDR3 region: CASTPTGANQPQHF. DNA for the CDR3: TGTGCCAGCACCCCAACAGGGGCAAATCAGCCCCAGCATTTT.

Notes on this clone: A read error may account for a junction end that differs from germline. The chain employs TRBV13 and TRBJ2-3; TRBD2 might be the D (6 bases). The CDR3 is made up of 11 amino acids. CDR1 and CDR2 (germline): PRHDT, FYEKMQ (reference sequence). The CDR3 here is CASSRAGPLNF. The CDR3 DNA is TGTGCCTCCTCGCGTGCGGGGCCTTTGAATTTT.

CDR3 DNA sequence: TGTGCCAGCACCGAAGGGGGGGCCCTCAGCGGGAACGAAGCTTTCTTT. Amino acid sequence: CASTEGGALSGNEAFF. V is TRBV7-2 and J is TRBJ1-1; D is possibly TRBD1 (6 bases). The CDR3 has 16 amino acids. Trimming left V 7 bases short and J 8 bases short, with 26 bases between. Germline V gene sequence: CDR1 SGHTA, CDR2 FQGNSA.

The chain recombines TRBV7-2 with TRBJ2-1, with a weak D call TRBD1 (7 bases). Trimming pared 5 bases from V and 6 bases from J, leaving 17 bases between. The germline CDR1 and CDR2 sequences are SGHTA and FQGNSA. The CDR3 loop spans 15 amino acids. This chain's CDR3 is CASSPGGTVVNEQFF. The CDR3 DNA follows: TGTGCCAGCAGCCCAGGGGGGACAGTCGTCAATGAGCAGTTCTTC.

V gene TRBV15 combines with J gene TRBJ1-2; D might be TRBD1 (6 bases). The CDR3 has 14 amino acids. Germline CDR1 and CDR2: LNHNV and YYDKDF (reference sequence). Deletions cut 1 base from V and 4 bases from J, with 10 bases between. The CDR3 bases are TGTGCCACCAGCAGAGCGACAGGCCCCTATGGCTACACCTTC. Translated, it gives CATSRATGPYGYTF.

The gene calls are TRBV7-9 and TRBJ1-4, with D perhaps TRBD1 (6 bases). The CDR3 covers 16 residues. CDR1 SEHNR and CDR2 FQNEAQ come from the germline V gene (reference sequence). Deletions cut 2 bases from V and 5 bases from J, with 15 bases between. CDR3 residues: CASSLFLGGGNEKLFF. For the CDR3, the DNA is TGTGCCAGCAGCTTATTTTTGGGAGGGGGAAATGAAAAACTGTTTTTT.

The chain carries TRBV13 and TRBJ2-5; possibly TRBD2 for D (5 bases). Germline loops: CDR1 PRHDT, CDR2 FYEKMQ (reference sequence). V was pared by 5 bases and J by 5 bases, with 21 bases between. This CDR3 comprises 16 residues. The CDR3 protein is CASSPRDAAFGETQYF. The DNA of the CDR3 is TGTGCCAGCAGCCCCCGGGATGCCGCATTTGGTGAGACCCAGTACTTC.

The CDR3 is CAWSVVSLNSPLHF. The CDR3 DNA reads as TGTGCCTGGAGTGTAGTGAGCCTCAATTCACCCCTCCACTTT. The gene calls are TRBV30 and TRBJ1-6; D uncertain. The CDR3 is 14 amino acids. With 0 bases removed from V and 7 bases from J, the gap between germline ends came to 10 bases. CDR1 GTSNPN and CDR2 SVGIG come from the germline V gene (reference sequence).

The rearrangement joins TRBV19 to TRBJ1-6, with 7 bases identical to TRBD1. The V gene's germline CDR1 is LNHDA and CDR2 SQIVND (reference sequence). This CDR3 is built from 14 residues. Trimming took 5 bases from V and 7 from J; bases not matched to a gene: 5. Here the CDR3 reads CASSFPGGNSPLHF. The CDR3 DNA reads as TGTGCCAGTAGTTTTCCAGGGGGAAATTCACCCCTCCACTTT. Supplemented by reference TRBV19 and TRBJ1-6, the full variable domain reads DGGITQSPKYLFRKEGQNVTLSCEQNLNHDAMYWYRQDPGQGLRLIYYSQIVNDFQKGDIAEGYSVSREKKESFPLTVTSAQKNPTAFYLCASSFPGGNSPLHFGNGTRLTVT.

This chain connects TRBV5-4 to TRBJ1-2, with D maybe TRBD1 (5 bases). Trimming shortened V by 3 bases and J by 8 bases, and 14 bases separated the two germline ends. Looked up from germline, CDR1 is SGHNT and CDR2 is YYREEE (reference sequence). This CDR3 has 13 amino acids. The CDR3 DNA reads as TGTGCCAGCAGCTGGGTGGACAAAGGAGGCTACACCTTC. It encodes CASSWVDKGGYTF.

The DNA of the CDR3 is TGTGCCTGGATATACAGGGGCTCGAACACTGAAGCTTTCTTT. It codes for CAWIYRGSNTEAFF. The V and J genes are TRBV30 and TRBJ1-1; 7 nucleotides line up with TRBD1. The CDR3 sequence is 14 residues long. The V segment lost 4 bases and the J segment 1 base; nucleotides outside the gene matches: 6. Germline CDR1 is GTSNPN and CDR2 is SVGIG (reference sequence).

The chain employs TRBV9 and TRBJ2-3; TRBD2 aligns across 12 bases. The V gene end was trimmed by 4 bases and the J gene end by 5 bases; junction bases not matched to a gene: 8. Germline CDR1 is SGDLS and CDR2 is YYNGEE. The length of the CDR3 is 16 residues. The CDR3 spells CASSPTTSGGGDTQYF. CDR3 in DNA: TGTGCCAGCAGCCCGACGACTAGCGGGGGCGGAGATACGCAGTATTTT.

The chain is built from TRBV5-1 and TRBJ2-2; 8 nucleotides line up with TRBD1. V lost 7 bases to trimming and J lost 6 bases; unmatched junction nucleotides: 8. The CDR3 loop spans 14 amino acids. Germline values: CDR1 SGHRS, CDR2 YFSETQ. The CDR3 region is CASWIGGQAGELFF. In DNA form, the CDR3 reads TGCGCCAGCTGGATCGGGGGACAGGCCGGGGAGCTGTTTTTT. The whole variable domain, filled in from reference TRBV5-1 and TRBJ2-2, reads KAGVTQTPRYLIKTRGQQVTLSCSPISGHRSVSWYQQTPGQGLQFLFEYFSETQRNKGNFPGRFSGRQFSNSRSEMNVSTLELGDSALYLCASWIGGQAGELFFGEGSRLTVL.

The chain is built from TRBV15 and TRBJ1-6; 8 nucleotides match TRBD1. This CDR3 comprises 14 residues. Germline V gene lookup returns CDR1 LNHNV and CDR2 YYDKDF (reference sequence). The trim removed 2 bases at V and 9 bases at J, leaving 3 bases unmatched. This chain's CDR3 is CATSRIDRGSPLHF. The CDR3 DNA sequence: TGTGCCACCAGCAGAATAGACAGGGGTTCACCCCTCCACTTT.